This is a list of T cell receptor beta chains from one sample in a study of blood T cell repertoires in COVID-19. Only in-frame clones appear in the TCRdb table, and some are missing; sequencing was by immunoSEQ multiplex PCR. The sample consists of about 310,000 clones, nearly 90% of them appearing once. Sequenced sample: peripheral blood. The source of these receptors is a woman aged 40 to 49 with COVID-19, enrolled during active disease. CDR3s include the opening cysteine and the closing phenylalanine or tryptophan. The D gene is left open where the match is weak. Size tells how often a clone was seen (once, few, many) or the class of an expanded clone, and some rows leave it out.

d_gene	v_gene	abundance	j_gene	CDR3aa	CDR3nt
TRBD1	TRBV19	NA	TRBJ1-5	CASKPGQGANQPQHF	TGTGCCAGTAAACCGGGACAGGGAGCCAATCAGCCCCAGCATTTT
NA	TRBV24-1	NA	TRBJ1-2	CATSDLRQGAYGYTF	TGTGCCACCAGTGATTTGCGTCAGGGCGCCTATGGCTACACCTTC
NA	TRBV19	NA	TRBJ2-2	CASVVSPAGELFF	TGTGCCAGTGTCGTCTCTCCGGCCGGGGAGCTGTTTTTT
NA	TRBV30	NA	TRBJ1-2	CAWIGGYGYTF	TGTGCCTGGATCGGGGGCTATGGCTACACCTTC
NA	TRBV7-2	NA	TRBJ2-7	CASSFIVQGSEQYF	TGTGCCAGCAGCTTTATAGTACAGGGAAGCGAGCAGTACTTC
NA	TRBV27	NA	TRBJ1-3	CASSLSREDSGNTIYF	TGTGCCAGCAGTTTATCCCGGGAAGACTCTGGAAACACCATATATTTT
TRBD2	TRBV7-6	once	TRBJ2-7	CASSLATGTSGRPYEQYF	TGTGCCAGCAGCTTAGCTACTGGGACTAGCGGGAGACCCTACGAGCAGTACTTC
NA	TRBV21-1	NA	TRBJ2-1	CASSKTSGRPEQFF	TGTGCCAGCAGCAAGACTAGCGGGAGGCCTGAGCAGTTCTTC
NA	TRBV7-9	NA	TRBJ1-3	CASSRGSSGNTIYF	TGTGCCAGCAGCCGAGGGAGCTCTGGAAACACCATATATTTT
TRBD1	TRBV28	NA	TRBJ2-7	CASSYKQGESNEQYF	TGTGCCAGCAGCTATAAACAGGGGGAATCGAATGAGCAGTACTTC
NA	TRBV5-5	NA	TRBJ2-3	CASSIGPPGDTQYF	TGTGCCAGCAGCATCGGACCTCCAGGGGATACGCAGTATTTT
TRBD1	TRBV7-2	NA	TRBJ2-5	CASSDGQGAWETQYF	TGTGCCAGCAGCGATGGACAGGGGGCATGGGAGACCCAGTACTTC
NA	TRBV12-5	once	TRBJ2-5	CASGSSQETQYF	TGTGCTAGTGGTTCCAGCCAAGAGACCCAGTACTTC
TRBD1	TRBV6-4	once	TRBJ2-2	CASSPATGGITGELFF	TGTGCCAGCAGTCCCGCCACAGGGGGGATTACCGGGGAGCTGTTTTTT
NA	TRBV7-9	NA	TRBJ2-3	CASSLAGARADTQYF	TGTGCCAGCAGCTTAGCAGGGGCAAGGGCAGATACGCAGTATTTT
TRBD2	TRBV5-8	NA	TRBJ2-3	CASSLGTSGTSDTQYF	TGTGCCAGCAGCTTGGGGACTAGCGGGACATCAGATACGCAGTATTTT
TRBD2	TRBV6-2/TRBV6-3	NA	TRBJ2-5	CASSWEGLAGSQETQYF	TGTGCCAGCAGTTGGGAGGGACTAGCGGGAAGCCAAGAGACCCAGTACTTC
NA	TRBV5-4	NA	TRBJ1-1	CASSLMGGGPEAFF	TGTGCCAGCAGCTTGATGGGAGGAGGACCTGAAGCTTTCTTT
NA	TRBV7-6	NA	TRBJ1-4	CASSPRTARLNEKLFF	TGTGCCAGCAGCCCGCGGACAGCCAGACTTAATGAAAAACTGTTTTTT
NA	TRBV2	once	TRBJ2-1	CASSEGGHEQFF	TGTGCCAGCAGTGAAGGGGGCCATGAGCAGTTCTTC
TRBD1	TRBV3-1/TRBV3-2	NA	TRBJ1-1	CASSHRGTDDEAFF	TGTGCCAGCAGCCACCGCGGGACAGACGATGAAGCTTTCTTT
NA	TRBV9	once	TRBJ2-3	CASSPSLAGTDTQYF	TGTGCCAGCAGCCCTAGCTTAGCGGGCACAGATACGCAGTATTTT
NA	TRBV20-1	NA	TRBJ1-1	CSAKGHTEAFF	TGCAGTGCTAAGGGGCACACTGAAGCTTTCTTT
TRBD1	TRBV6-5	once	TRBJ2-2	CASRRGTGVTGELFF	TGTGCCAGCAGACGCGGGACAGGGGTCACCGGGGAGCTGTTTTTT
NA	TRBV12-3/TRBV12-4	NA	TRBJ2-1	CATRRRGEQFF	TGTGCCACCCGGCGTCGAGGTGAGCAGTTCTTC
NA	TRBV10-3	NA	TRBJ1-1	CATTLGFTVNTEAFF	TGTGCCACCACTCTGGGTTTTACAGTGAACACTGAAGCTTTCTTT
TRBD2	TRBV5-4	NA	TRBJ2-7	CASSLLAGGFGEQYF	TGTGCCAGCAGCCTATTAGCGGGAGGCTTCGGCGAGCAGTACTTC
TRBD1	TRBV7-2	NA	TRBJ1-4	CASSAPPGQRPEKLFF	TGTGCCAGCAGCGCCCCGCCGGGACAGAGGCCTGAAAAACTGTTTTTT
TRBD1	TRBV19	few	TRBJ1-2	CASSVPGQPYGYTF	TGTGCCAGTAGCGTCCCGGGACAGCCCTATGGCTACACCTTC
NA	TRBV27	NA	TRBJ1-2	CASRRGAGVGYTF	TGTGCCAGCAGACGTGGGGCAGGGGTCGGCTACACCTTC
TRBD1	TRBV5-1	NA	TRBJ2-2	CASSLGQGITGELFF	TGCGCCAGCAGCTTGGGACAGGGGATCACCGGGGAGCTGTTTTTT
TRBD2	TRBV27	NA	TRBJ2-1	CASSWGLAVTYNEQFF	TGTGCCAGCAGTTGGGGACTAGCGGTTACCTACAATGAGCAGTTCTTC
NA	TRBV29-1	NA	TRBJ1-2	CSVEDRVGYTF	TGCAGCGTTGAAGACAGGGTGGGCTACACCTTC
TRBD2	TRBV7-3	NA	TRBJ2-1	CASSLSGRGEQFF	TGTGCCAGCAGCTTAAGCGGGAGGGGTGAGCAGTTCTTC
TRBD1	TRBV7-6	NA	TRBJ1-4	CASSQNPGTGSITEKLFF	TGTGCCAGCAGCCAAAACCCCGGGACAGGGAGTATCACCGAAAAACTGTTTTTT
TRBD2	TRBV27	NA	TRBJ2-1	CASSTLSGTSGINEQFF	TGTGCCAGCAGCACACTTTCCGGGACTAGCGGGATCAATGAGCAGTTCTTC
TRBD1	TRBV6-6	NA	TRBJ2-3	CASRHTGAGVDTQYF	TGTGCCAGCAGGCATACAGGGGCGGGCGTAGATACGCAGTATTTT
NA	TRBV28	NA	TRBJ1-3	CASSLGRGAGNTIYF	TGTGCCAGCAGCCTGGGTCGGGGAGCTGGAAACACCATATATTTT
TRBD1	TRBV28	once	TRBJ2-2	CASRRLGGQLNTGELFF	TGTGCCAGCAGGCGCCTTGGGGGACAGCTGAACACCGGGGAGCTGTTTTTT
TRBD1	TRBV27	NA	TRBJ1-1	CASSLSGQVKTFF	TGTGCCAGCAGTTTATCGGGACAGGTAAAAACTTTCTTT
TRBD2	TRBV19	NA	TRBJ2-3	CASSIRLAGVTQNTQYF	TGTGCCAGTAGTATCCGGCTAGCGGGAGTGACACAGAATACGCAGTATTTT
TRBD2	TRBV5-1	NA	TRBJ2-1	CASSYGTSGSDEQFF	TGCGCCAGCAGCTACGGGACTAGCGGGAGCGATGAGCAGTTCTTC
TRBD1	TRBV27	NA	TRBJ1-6	CASSTFRGRSSPLHF	TGTGCCAGCAGTACGTTCAGGGGGCGCTCTTCACCCCTCCACTTT
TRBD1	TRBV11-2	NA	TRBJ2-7	CASSFRQGFEQYF	TGTGCCAGCAGCTTTAGACAGGGATTCGAGCAGTACTTC
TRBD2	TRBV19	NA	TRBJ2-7	CASKLRSGASYEQYF	TGTGCCAGTAAGCTTCGAAGCGGGGCTTCCTACGAGCAGTACTTC
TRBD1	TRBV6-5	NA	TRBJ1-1	CASSQDRGNTEAFF	TGTGCCAGCAGCCAGGACAGGGGGAACACTGAAGCTTTCTTT
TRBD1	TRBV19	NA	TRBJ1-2	CASSDSSRTGANYGYTF	TGTGCCAGTAGTGATTCCTCGCGGACAGGGGCTAACTATGGCTACACCTTC
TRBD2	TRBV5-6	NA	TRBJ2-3	CASSVGLAGTDTQYF	TGTGCCAGCAGCGTGGGACTAGCGGGCACAGATACGCAGTATTTT
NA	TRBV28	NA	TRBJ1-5	CASSSQGRNQPQHF	TGTGCCAGCAGTTCGCAGGGTCGCAATCAGCCCCAGCATTTT
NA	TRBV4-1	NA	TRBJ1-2	CASSQEEGSDYGYTF	TGCGCCAGCAGCCAAGAAGAAGGTAGCGACTATGGCTACACCTTC
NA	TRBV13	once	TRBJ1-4	CASSFVSGEKLFF	TGTGCCAGCAGCTTCGTCTCAGGTGAAAAACTGTTTTTT
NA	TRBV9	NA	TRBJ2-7	CASSVVQGASEQYF	TGTGCCAGCAGCGTAGTTCAAGGGGCCAGCGAGCAGTACTTC
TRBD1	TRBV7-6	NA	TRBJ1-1	CASSSRQGGMNTEAFF	TGTGCCAGCAGCTCCCGACAGGGCGGAATGAACACTGAAGCTTTCTTT
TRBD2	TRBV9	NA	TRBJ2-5	CASSVATSGGAGETQYF	TGTGCCAGCAGCGTAGCTACGAGCGGGGGGGCCGGGGAGACCCAGTACTTC
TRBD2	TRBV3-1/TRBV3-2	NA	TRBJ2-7	CASSHGIAGVGFEQYF	TGTGCCAGCAGCCACGGAATAGCGGGAGTCGGTTTCGAGCAGTACTTC
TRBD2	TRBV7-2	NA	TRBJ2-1	CASSLGLAGGHNEQFF	TGTGCCAGCAGCTTAGGATTAGCGGGGGGCCACAATGAGCAGTTCTTC
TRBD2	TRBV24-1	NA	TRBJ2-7	CATSERLAGACPYEQYF	TGTGCCACCAGTGAACGGCTAGCGGGAGCTTGTCCGTACGAGCAGTACTTC